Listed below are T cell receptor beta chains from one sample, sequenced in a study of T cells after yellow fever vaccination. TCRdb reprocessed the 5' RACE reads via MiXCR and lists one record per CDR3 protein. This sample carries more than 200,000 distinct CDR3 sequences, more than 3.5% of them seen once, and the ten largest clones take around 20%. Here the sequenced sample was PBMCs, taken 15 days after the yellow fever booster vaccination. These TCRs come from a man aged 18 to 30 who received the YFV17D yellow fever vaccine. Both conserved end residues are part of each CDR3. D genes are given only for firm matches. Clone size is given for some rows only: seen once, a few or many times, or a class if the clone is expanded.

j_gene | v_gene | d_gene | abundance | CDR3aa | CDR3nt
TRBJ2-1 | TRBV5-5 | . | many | CASSSMASNEQFF | TGTGCCAGCAGCTCCATGGCCAGCAATGAGCAGTTCTTC
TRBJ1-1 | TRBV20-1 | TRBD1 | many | CSARAPRTGNTEAFF | TGCAGTGCTAGAGCTCCCCGGACAGGGAACACTGAAGCTTTCTTT
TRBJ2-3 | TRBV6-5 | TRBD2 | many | CASSYSASGGAADTQYF | TGTGCCAGCAGTTACTCAGCTAGCGGGGGGGCCGCAGATACGCAGTATTTT
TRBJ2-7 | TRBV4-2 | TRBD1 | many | CASSQVTGAHEQYF | TGTGCCAGCAGCCAAGTCACAGGGGCCCACGAGCAGTACTTC
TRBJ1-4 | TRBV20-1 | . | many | CSARDWAGPGEKLFF | TGCAGTGCTAGAGATTGGGCAGGTCCAGGGGAAAAACTGTTTTTT
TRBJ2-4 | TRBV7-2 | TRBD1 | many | CASSSFRGQDKNIQYF | TGTGCCAGCAGCTCGTTTAGGGGGCAGGACAAAAACATTCAGTACTTC
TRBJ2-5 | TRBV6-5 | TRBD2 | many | CASSYLAGGPETQYF | TGTGCCAGCAGTTACCTGGCGGGGGGGCCGGAGACCCAGTACTTC
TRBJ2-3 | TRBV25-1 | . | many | CASRDTVSPTDTQYF | TGTGCCAGCAGAGACACGGTCTCGCCCACAGATACGCAGTATTTT
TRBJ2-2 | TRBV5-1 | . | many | CASSGTLTGELFF | TGCGCCAGCTCCGGGACTCTTACCGGGGAGCTGTTTTTT
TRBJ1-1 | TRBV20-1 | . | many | CSARPTWVTEAFF | TGCAGTGCTAGACCTACTTGGGTCACTGAAGCTTTCTTT
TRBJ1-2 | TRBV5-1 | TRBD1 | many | CASSLTGTGNYGYTF | TGCGCCAGCAGCTTAACCGGGACAGGGAACTATGGCTACACCTTC
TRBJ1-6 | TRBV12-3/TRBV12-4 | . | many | CATTLGGSMNSPLHF | TGTGCCACCACCTTGGGGGGTAGTATGAATTCACCCCTCCACTTT
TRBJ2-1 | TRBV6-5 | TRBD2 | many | CASTLAGGNNEQFF | TGTGCCAGCACGCTAGCGGGGGGTAACAATGAGCAGTTCTTC
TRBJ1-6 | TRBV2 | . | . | CASSDWIRTVNSPLHF | TGTGCCAGCAGTGATTGGATTCGGACCGTAAATTCACCCCTCCACTTT